These 21 T cell receptor beta chains were all obtained from the same sample, sequenced in a study of cytomegalovirus exposure and HLA in healthy donors. 13 Jbeta primers and 60 Vbeta primers were used for the PCR. Assay: immunoSEQ multiplex PCR; the TCRdb copy retains only in-frame clones and omits some. The data show 100,000 or so clones, 80% seen once. Specimen: PBMCs. These receptors were taken from a man aged 25 to 45 in good health and CMV-seronegative.

The chain couples TRBV2 to TRBJ2-2; D gene unclear. Germline V gene lookup returns CDR1 SNHLY and CDR2 FYNNEI. The CDR3 covers 15 residues. Trimming shortened V by 1 base and J by 2 bases, and 8 bases separated the two germline ends. The CDR3 is CASSEVEVNTGELFF. The DNA of the CDR3 is TGTGCCAGCAGTGAAGTAGAAGTAAACACCGGGGAGCTGTTTTTT.

This chain links TRBV18 with TRBJ1-1; D is perhaps TRBD1 (5 bases). Germline V gene sequence: CDR1 KGHSH, CDR2 LQKENI. The CDR3 contains 15 residues. The V end was cut by 3 bases, the J end by 3 bases, with 14 bases between. The CDR3 coding sequence is TGTGCCAGCTCACCCCTAGTGACGGGGGACACTGAAGCTTTCTTT. Translation gives CASSPLVTGDTEAFF.

V is TRBV28 and J is TRBJ1-1, with 7 positions matching TRBD1. V trimming: 5 bases; J trimming: 0 bases; junction bases outside the gene matches: 3. CDR3 length: 14 residues. Germline V gives CDR1 MDHEN, CDR2 SYDVKM. CDR3 sequence reads: CASSEGAMNTEAFF. Written as DNA, the CDR3 is TGTGCCAGCAGTGAGGGGGCAATGAACACTGAAGCTTTCTTT.

The rearrangement joins TRBV7-9 to TRBJ2-1; TRBD2 is a possible D gene (5 bases). Germline V lookup: CDR1 SEHNR, CDR2 FQNEAQ (reference sequence). Trimming cost V 1 base and J 6 bases, with 13 bases left between them. The CDR3 spans 15 residues. CDR3 coding DNA: TGTGCCAGCAGCTTAGTGAGGGCCCGCGGCAATGAGCAGTTCTTC. This encodes CASSLVRARGNEQFF. Full variable domain (remainder filled in from reference TRBV7-9 and TRBJ2-1): DTGVSQNPRHKITKRGQNVTFRCDPISEHNRLYWYRQTLGQGPEFLTYFQNEAQLEKSRLLSDRFSAERPKGSFSTLEIQRTEQGDSAMYLCASSLVRARGNEQFFGPGTRLTVL.

The rearrangement links TRBV18 to TRBJ1-3; D not resolved. The CDR3 consists of 18 residues. The germline CDR1 and CDR2 sequences are KGHSH and LQKENI. Trimming cost V 3 bases and J 0 bases, with 18 bases left between them. CDR3 sequence (DNA): TGTGCCAGCTCACCTCAGCCCTTTAAGCTAGGCTCTGGAAACACCATATATTTT. Protein: CASSPQPFKLGSGNTIYF.

The chain carries TRBV10-3 and TRBJ1-3; the D is unclear. The CDR3 extends over 17 amino acids. Per the germline V gene, CDR1 is ENHRY and CDR2 is SYGVKD. The germline V and J ends were trimmed by 0 bases and 0 bases, with 12 bases remaining between them. The CDR3 bases are TGTGCCATCAGTGAGTCCGGGTTTACCCTCTCTGGAAACACCATATATTTT. Translated: CAISESGFTLSGNTIYF.

In this sample, this clone turned up once. This chain links TRBV30 with TRBJ1-1, with D perhaps matching TRBD1 (6 bases). Germline CDR1 and CDR2: GTSNPN and SVGIG (reference sequence). V lost 8 bases, J lost 10 bases, and 17 bases lay in between. This CDR3 comprises 11 residues. The CDR3 coding sequence is TGTGCCCAGGGGCGGCCACGAGGAGCTTTCTTT. Its translation is CAQGRPRGAFF.

The chain is built from TRBV2 and TRBJ1-1, with TRBD1 matching 8 bases. Germline V gene data show CDR1 as SNHLY and CDR2 as FYNNEI. J was trimmed by 0 bases and V by 6 bases; bases with no gene match: 3. This CDR3 is 14 amino acids long. The CDR3 DNA reads TGTGCCAGCAGCTACAGGGGGATGAACACTGAAGCTTTCTTT. It specifies CASSYRGMNTEAFF.

The sample holds a few counts of this clone. The CDR3 region is CSGSGGEGYEQYF. Written as DNA, the CDR3 is TGCAGCGGTAGCGGGGGGGAAGGATACGAGCAGTACTTC. The rearrangement links TRBV29-1 to TRBJ2-7; the match to TRBD2 covers 11 bases. CDR1 is SQVTM, CDR2 ANQGSEA, per germline. The junction had 6 bases not matched to a gene; V was cut back by 7 bases and J by 4 bases. The CDR3 consists of 13 residues.

This chain uses TRBV28 with TRBJ1-1; the match to TRBD1 covers 7 bases. The ends lost 1 base at V and 10 bases at J; junction bases unmatched: 9. This CDR3 is built from 14 residues. Looked up from germline, CDR1 is MDHEN and CDR2 is SYDVKM. CDR3 loop: CASSLSVESGGAFF. The CDR3 DNA reads TGTGCCAGCAGTTTATCGGTTGAATCAGGGGGAGCTTTCTTT.

V and J are TRBV30 and TRBJ2-2; 10 bases are shared with TRBD2. The CDR3 loop spans 18 amino acids. Trimming at V came to 4 bases and at J to 2 bases, leaving 13 bases not matched to a gene. From germline, CDR1 is GTSNPN and CDR2 SVGIG (reference sequence). The chain's CDR3 is CAWMVSGRKAVNTGELFF. CDR3 sequence (DNA): TGTGCCTGGATGGTTAGCGGGAGGAAGGCGGTCAACACCGGGGAGCTGTTTTTT.

This rearrangement joins TRBV7-9 to TRBJ1-2; 7 nucleotides match TRBD1. The CDR3 extends over 13 amino acids. V shed 6 bases and J 4 bases; nucleotides not matched to a gene: 5. Germline values: CDR1 SEHNR, CDR2 FQNEAQ (reference sequence). The CDR3 loop reads CASSSSGGYGYTF. The DNA for the CDR3 is TGTGCCAGCAGTTCCTCAGGGGGCTATGGCTACACCTTC.

The CDR3 DNA follows: TGTGCCAGTAGTATCCCGGGGTGGGGTACTGAAGCTTTCTTT. Translated, it gives CASSIPGWGTEAFF. The chain has TRBV19 and TRBJ1-1; D not resolved. The CDR3 totals 14 residues. The V gene's germline CDR1 is LNHDA and CDR2 SQIVND (reference sequence). The V gene lost 3 bases and the J gene lost 5 bases, with 13 bases spanning the gap.

This chain joins TRBV21-1 and TRBJ1-2; the table's D call, TRBD1, was not checked against the DNA. TRBV21-1 is given as a pseudogene. This CDR3 contains 14 residues. In DNA, the CDR3 is TGTGCCAGCCCCAAAAGTGGACAGGCGGTCGGCTACACCTTC. Protein: CASPKSGQAVGYTF.

The CDR3 DNA reads as TGTGCCAGCAGCTTGAAGGAGGGTGGGTACACTGAAGCTTTCTTT. Translation: CASSLKEGGYTEAFF. The J gene is TRBJ1-1, the V gene TRBV5-6; the D is unclear. CDR1 is SGHDT and CDR2 is YYEEEE in the germline V gene. The V gene lost 1 base and the J gene lost 3 bases, with 13 bases spanning the gap. This CDR3 has 15 amino acids.

This clone was observed a single time. V gene TRBV5-6 combines with J gene TRBJ1-6, with D possibly being TRBD1 (5 bases). Trimming took 4 bases from V and 3 from J, leaving 11 bases between them. The CDR3 length is 15 residues. Per the germline V gene, CDR1 is SGHDT and CDR2 is YYEEEE. This CDR3 is CASSQGEIYNSPLHF. The CDR3 nucleotides read TGTGCCAGCAGCCAAGGGGAAATCTATAATTCACCCCTCCACTTT.

This chain uses TRBV27 with TRBJ2-2; D might be TRBD2 (5 bases). The V end was cut by 6 bases, the J end by 3 bases, with 11 bases between. Germline V gene lookup returns CDR1 MNHEY and CDR2 SMNVEV (reference sequence). This CDR3 region has 14 residues. Written as DNA, the CDR3 is TGTGCCAGCAGCCTGGACTTGTACACCGGGGAGCTGTTTTTT. Its translation is CASSLDLYTGELFF.

V usage is TRBV14 and J usage is TRBJ2-2, with TRBD1 matching 10 bases. Germline V gene lookup returns CDR1 SGHDN and CDR2 FVKESK. J gave up 0 bases and V 4 bases, and 5 bases lay outside the gene matches. The CDR3 spans 17 residues. DNA of the CDR3: TGTGCCAGCAGCCCACCCGGGACAGGGGCGAACACCGGGGAGCTGTTTTTT. As protein: CASSPPGTGANTGELFF.

The chain uses TRBV4-3 and TRBJ2-7, with a possible D match to TRBD1 (6 bases). Germline loops: CDR1 LGHNA, CDR2 YSLEER. This CDR3 has 15 residues. V dropped 0 bases and J dropped 3 bases, with 12 bases sitting between them. The CDR3 coding sequence is TGCGCCAGCAGCCAAGAATCAGGGGTGAACTACGAGCAGTACTTC. Its protein is CASSQESGVNYEQYF.

In this sample, this clone turned up a few times. This chain joins TRBV7-3 and TRBJ2-1; TRBD2 agrees at 7 bases. The CDR3 runs 12 residues. Per the germline V gene, CDR1 is SGHTA and CDR2 is FQGTGA. V lost 5 bases and J lost 8; bases outside the gene matches: 3. DNA for the CDR3: TGTGCCAGCAGCCACGCGGGGGATGAGCAGTTCTTC. This translates into CASSHAGDEQFF.

Note on this clone: Different DNA sequences within this sample yield the same CDR3. V is TRBV18 and J is TRBJ2-5; the D gene is possibly TRBD2 (5 bases). V lost 2 bases to trimming and J lost 3 bases, with 7 bases between them. This CDR3 comprises 13 residues. Per the germline V gene, CDR1 is KGHSH and CDR2 is LQKENI. CDR3 in DNA: TGTGCCAGCTCACCAGGAGGAAAAGAGACCCAGTACTTC. Its translation is CASSPGGKETQYF.